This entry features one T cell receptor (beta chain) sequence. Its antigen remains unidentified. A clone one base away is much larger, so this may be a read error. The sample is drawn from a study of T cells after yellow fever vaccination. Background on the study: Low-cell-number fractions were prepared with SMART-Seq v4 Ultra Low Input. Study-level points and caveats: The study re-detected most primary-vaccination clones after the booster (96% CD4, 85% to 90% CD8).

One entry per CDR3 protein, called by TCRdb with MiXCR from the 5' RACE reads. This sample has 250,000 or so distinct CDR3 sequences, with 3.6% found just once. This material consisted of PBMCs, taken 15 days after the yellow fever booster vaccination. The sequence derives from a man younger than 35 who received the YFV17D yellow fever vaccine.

The CDR3 reads CASIGARGENTVAFF. Here the CDR3 DNA reads TGTGCCAGCATTGGAGCTCGGGGGGAGAACACTGTAGCTTTCTTT. The J gene is TRBJ1-1, the V gene TRBV28, with a possible D match to TRBD1 (5 bases). CDR3 length equals 15 residues. In germline, CDR1 is MDHEN, CDR2 SYDVKM. Supplemented by reference TRBV28 and TRBJ1-1, the full variable domain reads DVKVTQSSRYLVKRTGEKVFLECVQDMDHENMFWYRQDPGLGLRLIYFSYDVKMKEKGDIPEGYSVSREKKERFSLILESASTNQTSMYLCASIGARGENTVAFFGQGTRLTVV.